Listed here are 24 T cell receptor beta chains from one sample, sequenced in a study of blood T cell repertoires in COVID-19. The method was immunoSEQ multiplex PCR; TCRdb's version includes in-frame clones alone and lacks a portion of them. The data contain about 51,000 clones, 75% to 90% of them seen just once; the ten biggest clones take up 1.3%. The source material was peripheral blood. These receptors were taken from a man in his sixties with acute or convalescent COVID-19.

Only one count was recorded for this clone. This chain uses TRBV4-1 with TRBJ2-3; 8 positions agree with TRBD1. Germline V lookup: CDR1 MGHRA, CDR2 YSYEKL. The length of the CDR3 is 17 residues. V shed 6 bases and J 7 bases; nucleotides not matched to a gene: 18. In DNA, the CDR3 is TGCGCCAGCAGGCGAATTCTAACAGGGGGAAGTCAATATACGCAGTATTTT. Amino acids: CASRRILTGGSQYTQYF.

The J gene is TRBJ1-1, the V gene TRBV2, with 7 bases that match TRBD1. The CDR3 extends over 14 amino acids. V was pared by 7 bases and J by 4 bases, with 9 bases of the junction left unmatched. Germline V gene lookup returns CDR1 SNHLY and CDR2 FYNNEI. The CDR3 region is CASMLQGSGTEAFF. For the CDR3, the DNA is TGTGCCAGCATGTTACAGGGGTCTGGCACTGAAGCTTTCTTT.

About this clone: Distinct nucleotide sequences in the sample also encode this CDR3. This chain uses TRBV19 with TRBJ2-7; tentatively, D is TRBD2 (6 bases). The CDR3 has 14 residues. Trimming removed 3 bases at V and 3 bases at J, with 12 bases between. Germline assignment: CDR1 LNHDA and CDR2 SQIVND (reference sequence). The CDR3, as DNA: TGTGCCAGTAGTATGCCTAGCGCTGTCTACGAGCAGTACTTC. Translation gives CASSMPSAVYEQYF.

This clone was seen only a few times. CDR3 bases: TGTGCCAGCAGTTACCGGGGAGGGGCGCAATACGAGCAGTACTTC. Its protein product is CASSYRGGAQYEQYF. V usage is TRBV6-2 or TRBV6-3 and J usage is TRBJ2-7; 7 bases map to TRBD2. V was clipped by 2 bases and J by 4 bases; unmatched bases: 8. The CDR3 contains 15 residues. Per germline, CDR1 MNHEY and CDR2 SVGEGT.

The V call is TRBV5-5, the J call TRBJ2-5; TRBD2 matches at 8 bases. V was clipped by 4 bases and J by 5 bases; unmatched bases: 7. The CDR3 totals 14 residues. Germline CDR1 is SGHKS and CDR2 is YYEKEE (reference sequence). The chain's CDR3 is CASSPGGARETQYF. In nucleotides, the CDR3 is TGTGCCAGCAGCCCGGGGGGGGCCCGCGAGACCCAGTACTTC.

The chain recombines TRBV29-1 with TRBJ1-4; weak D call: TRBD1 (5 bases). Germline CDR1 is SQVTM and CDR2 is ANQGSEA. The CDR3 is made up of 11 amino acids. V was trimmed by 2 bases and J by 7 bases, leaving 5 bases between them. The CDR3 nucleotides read TGCAGCGTTGAAAGGGGTGAAAAACTGTTTTTT. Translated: CSVERGEKLFF.

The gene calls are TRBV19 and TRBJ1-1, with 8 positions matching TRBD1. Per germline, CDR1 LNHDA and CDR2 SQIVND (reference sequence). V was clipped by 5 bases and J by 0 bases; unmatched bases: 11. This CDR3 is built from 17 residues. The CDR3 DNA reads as TGTGCCAGTAGTCCACGGACAGGGACGGGCATGAACACTGAAGCTTTCTTT. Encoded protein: CASSPRTGTGMNTEAFF. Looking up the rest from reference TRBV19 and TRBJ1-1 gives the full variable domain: DGGITQSPKYLFRKEGQNVTLSCEQNLNHDAMYWYRQDPGQGLRLIYYSQIVNDFQKGDIAEGYSVSREKKESFPLTVTSAQKNPTAFYLCASSPRTGTGMNTEAFFGQGTRLTVV.

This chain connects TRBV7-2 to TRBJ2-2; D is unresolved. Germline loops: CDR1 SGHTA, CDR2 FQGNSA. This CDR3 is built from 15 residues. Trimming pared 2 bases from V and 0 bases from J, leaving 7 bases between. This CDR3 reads CASSLWSANTGELFF. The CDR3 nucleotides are TGTGCCAGCAGCTTATGGTCAGCGAACACCGGGGAGCTGTTTTTT.

CDR3 amino acids: CASRDTQGAAGNTIYF. DNA for the CDR3: TGTGCCAGTAGAGATACCCAGGGGGCGGCTGGAAACACCATATATTTT. This chain links TRBV19 with TRBJ1-3; 8 bases match TRBD1. The CDR3 is 16 amino acids. V lost 6 bases to trimming and J lost 2 bases; unmatched junction nucleotides: 9. CDR1 is LNHDA, CDR2 SQIVND, per germline (reference sequence). The complete variable domain, with remaining parts taken from reference TRBV19 and TRBJ1-3, reads DGGITQSPKYLFRKEGQNVTLSCEQNLNHDAMYWYRQDPGQGLRLIYYSQIVNDFQKGDIAEGYSVSREKKESFPLTVTSAQKNPTAFYLCASRDTQGAAGNTIYFGEGSWLTVV.

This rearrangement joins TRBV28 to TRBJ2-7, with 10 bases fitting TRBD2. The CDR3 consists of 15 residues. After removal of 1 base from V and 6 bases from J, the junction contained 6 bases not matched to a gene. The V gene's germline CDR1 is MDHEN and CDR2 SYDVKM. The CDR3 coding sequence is TGTGCCAGCAGTTTATTGTGGACTAGCGGTCTCGAGCAGTACTTC. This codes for CASSLLWTSGLEQYF. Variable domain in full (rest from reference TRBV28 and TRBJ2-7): DVKVTQSSRYLVKRTGEKVFLECVQDMDHENMFWYRQDPGLGLRLIYFSYDVKMKEKGDIPEGYSVSREKKERFSLILESASTNQTSMYLCASSLLWTSGLEQYFGPGTRLTVT.

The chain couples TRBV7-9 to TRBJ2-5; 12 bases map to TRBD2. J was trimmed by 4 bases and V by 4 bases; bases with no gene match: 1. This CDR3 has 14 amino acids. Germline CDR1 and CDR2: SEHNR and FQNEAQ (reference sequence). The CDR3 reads CASSSGLAGETQYF. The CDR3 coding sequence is TGTGCCAGCAGCTCGGGACTAGCGGGAGAGACCCAGTACTTC.

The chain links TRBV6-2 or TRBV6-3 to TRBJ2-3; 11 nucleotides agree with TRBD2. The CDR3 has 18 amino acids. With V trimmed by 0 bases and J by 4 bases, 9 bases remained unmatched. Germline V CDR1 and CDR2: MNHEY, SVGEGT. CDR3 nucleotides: TGTGCCAGCAGTTACTCCTCGACTTTAGCGGGGGGGTCAGATACGCAGTATTTT. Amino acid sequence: CASSYSSTLAGGSDTQYF.

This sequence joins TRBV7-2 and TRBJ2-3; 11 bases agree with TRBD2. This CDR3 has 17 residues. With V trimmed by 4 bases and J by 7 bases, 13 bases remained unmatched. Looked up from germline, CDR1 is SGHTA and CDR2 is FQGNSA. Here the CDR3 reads CASSSKTGTSGYNTQYF. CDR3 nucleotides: TGTGCCAGCAGCTCAAAAACCGGGACTAGCGGTTATAATACGCAGTATTTT.

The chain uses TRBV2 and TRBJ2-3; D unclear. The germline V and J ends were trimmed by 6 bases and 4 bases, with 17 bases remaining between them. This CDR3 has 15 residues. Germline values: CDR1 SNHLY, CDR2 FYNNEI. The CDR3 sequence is CASRNPVGGPDTQYF. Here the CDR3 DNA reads TGTGCCAGCAGAAATCCTGTCGGTGGGCCAGATACGCAGTATTTT.

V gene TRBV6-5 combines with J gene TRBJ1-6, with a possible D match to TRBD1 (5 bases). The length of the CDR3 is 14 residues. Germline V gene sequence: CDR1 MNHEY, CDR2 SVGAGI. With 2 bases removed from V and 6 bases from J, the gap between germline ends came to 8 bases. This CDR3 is CASSYRGGNSPLHF. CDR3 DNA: TGTGCCAGCAGTTACCGGGGGGGTAATTCACCCCTCCACTTT.

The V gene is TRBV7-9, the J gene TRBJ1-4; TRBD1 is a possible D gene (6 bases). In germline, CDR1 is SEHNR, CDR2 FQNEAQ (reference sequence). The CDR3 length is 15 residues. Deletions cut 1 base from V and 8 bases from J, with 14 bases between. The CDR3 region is CASSLGGAGEEKLFF. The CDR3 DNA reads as TGTGCCAGCAGCTTAGGAGGGGCAGGGGAGGAAAAACTGTTTTTT.

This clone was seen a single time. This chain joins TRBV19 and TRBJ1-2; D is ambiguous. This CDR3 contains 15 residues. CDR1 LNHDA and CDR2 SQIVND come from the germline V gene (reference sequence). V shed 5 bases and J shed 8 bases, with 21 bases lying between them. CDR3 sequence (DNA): TGTGCCAGTAGTCCCCCCCCTGCGATGTCGAGGGGCTACACCTTC. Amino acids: CASSPPPAMSRGYTF.

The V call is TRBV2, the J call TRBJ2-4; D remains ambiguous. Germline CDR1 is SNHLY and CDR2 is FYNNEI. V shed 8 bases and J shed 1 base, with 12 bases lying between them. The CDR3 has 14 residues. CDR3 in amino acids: CASHKTYAKNIQYF. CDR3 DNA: TGTGCCAGCCATAAAACCTACGCCAAAAACATTCAGTACTTC.

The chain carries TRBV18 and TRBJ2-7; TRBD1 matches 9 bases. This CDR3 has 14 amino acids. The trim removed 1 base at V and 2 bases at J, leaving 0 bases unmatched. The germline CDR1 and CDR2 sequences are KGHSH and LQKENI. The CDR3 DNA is TGTGCCAGCTCACCACGGACAGGGGCCTACGAGCAGTACTTC. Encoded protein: CASSPRTGAYEQYF.

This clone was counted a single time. CDR3 in amino acids: CASRLGRNTEAFF. The CDR3, as DNA: TGTGCCAGCAGACTGGGCCGGAACACTGAAGCTTTCTTT. V usage is TRBV27 and J usage is TRBJ1-1; D is unclear. CDR3 length: 13 residues. Per germline, CDR1 MNHEY and CDR2 SMNVEV (reference sequence). V lost 6 bases and J 1 base, leaving 9 bases between the germline ends.

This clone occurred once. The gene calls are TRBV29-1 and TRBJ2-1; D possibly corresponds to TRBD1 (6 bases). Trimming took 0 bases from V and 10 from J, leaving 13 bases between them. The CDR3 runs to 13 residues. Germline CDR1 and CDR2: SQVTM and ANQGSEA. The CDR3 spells CSVEDLLGGEQFF. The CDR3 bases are TGCAGCGTTGAAGATCTTCTAGGGGGAGAGCAGTTCTTC.

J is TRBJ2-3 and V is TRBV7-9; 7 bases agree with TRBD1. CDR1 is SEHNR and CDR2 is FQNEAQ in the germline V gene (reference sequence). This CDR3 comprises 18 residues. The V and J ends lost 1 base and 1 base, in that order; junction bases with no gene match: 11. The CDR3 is CASSLDGQGVFGTDTQYF. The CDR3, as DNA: TGTGCCAGCAGCTTAGACGGTCAGGGGGTGTTTGGCACAGATACGCAGTATTTT.

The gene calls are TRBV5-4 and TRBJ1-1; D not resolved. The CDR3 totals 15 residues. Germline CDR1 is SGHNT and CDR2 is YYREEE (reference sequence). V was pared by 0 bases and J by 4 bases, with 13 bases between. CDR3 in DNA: TGTGCCAGCAGCTTGGGCCAGGTCTTGCGCACTGAAGCTTTCTTT. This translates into CASSLGQVLRTEAFF.

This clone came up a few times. As DNA, the CDR3 is TGTGCCAGCAGCTTAGACTTCGGCAGCGGGAACCTAGGCTACACCTTC. Amino acids: CASSLDFGSGNLGYTF. This chain joins TRBV7-9 and TRBJ1-2; D call uncertain. Trimming stripped 1 base from V and 8 bases from J, with 20 bases between. The CDR3 covers 16 residues. Germline values: CDR1 SEHNR, CDR2 FQNEAQ (reference sequence).